The 10 T cell receptor beta chains in this list originate from one sample, sequenced in a study of T cell changes during pregnancy in multiple sclerosis. This table comes from immunoSEQ multiplex PCR, and its TCRdb copy is limited to in-frame clones, with some not included. The data show 100,000 to 150,000 clones, approximately 93% seen once. This specimen consisted of peripheral blood, obtained before pregnancy. These receptors all stem from a female donor with multiple sclerosis, enrolled in a pregnancy study.

This chain joins TRBV30 and TRBJ1-2; TRBD1 is a possible D gene (5 bases). V lost 3 bases to trimming and J lost 3 bases, with 20 bases between them. The CDR3 length is 16 residues. The germline gives CDR1 GTSNPN, CDR2 SVGIG (reference sequence). As DNA, the CDR3 is TGTGCCTGGAGGTCGGGGGAAAATCCCCGAGACTATGGCTACACCTTC. It yields the protein CAWRSGENPRDYGYTF.

CDR3 residues: CASSWGEYNEQFF. CDR3 coding DNA: TGTGCCAGCAGCTGGGGAGAGTACAATGAGCAGTTCTTC. The rearrangement uses TRBV7-8 and TRBJ2-1; TRBD2 might be the D (5 bases). Trimming took 4 bases from V and 4 from J, leaving 8 bases between them. Germline values: CDR1 SGHVS, CDR2 FQNEAQ. This CDR3 spans 13 amino acids.

The J gene is TRBJ1-3, the V gene TRBV4-2, with unresolved D. The germline gives CDR1 LGHNA, CDR2 YNFKEQ. Between the trimmed V and J ends, which lost 6 bases and 4 bases, there was a span of 7 bases. CDR3 size: 12 residues. The CDR3: CASRREGNTIYF. The CDR3 nucleotides read TGTGCCAGCAGAAGGGAGGGAAACACCATATATTTT.

The V gene is TRBV5-1, the J gene TRBJ1-1, with D perhaps matching TRBD1 (5 bases). In germline, CDR1 is SGHRS, CDR2 YFSETQ. This CDR3 comprises 12 residues. The V and J ends lost 3 bases and 6 bases respectively, with 9 bases between them. The CDR3 nucleotides are TGCGCCAGCAGCTACCCGGGGGCTGAAGCTTTCTTT. This encodes CASSYPGAEAFF.

This rearrangement joins TRBV10-1 to TRBJ1-6; D is unclear. In germline, CDR1 is WNHNN, CDR2 SYGVQD (reference sequence). The CDR3 has 16 amino acids. CDR3 sequence (DNA): TGCGCTCAGTGGAATAGAGGAGGCTGGAGGAGATCACCCCTCCACTTT. Its protein product is CAQWNRGGWRRSPLHF.

The chain recombines TRBV5-1 with TRBJ2-2; no clear D gene. The CDR3 extends over 14 amino acids. Looked up from germline, CDR1 is SGHRS and CDR2 is YFSETQ. Trimming removed 4 bases from V and 9 bases from J, with 16 bases in between. CDR3 bases: TGCGCCAGCAGCGAGCCTAGTTTGAATAGGGAGCTGTTTTTT. This gives the protein CASSEPSLNRELFF. Full variable domain (remainder filled in from reference TRBV5-1 and TRBJ2-2): KAGVTQTPRYLIKTRGQQVTLSCSPISGHRSVSWYQQTPGQGLQFLFEYFSETQRNKGNFPGRFSGRQFSNSRSEMNVSTLELGDSALYLCASSEPSLNRELFFGEGSRLTVL.

The chain recombines TRBV18 with TRBJ1-1, with TRBD1 identical over 9 bases. This CDR3 contains 14 residues. Per the germline V gene, CDR1 is KGHSH and CDR2 is LQKENI. V lost 4 bases and J lost 6; bases outside the gene matches: 6. The CDR3 DNA reads as TGTGCCAGCTCACGCCGGGACAGGGCCTCTGAAGCTTTCTTT. Protein: CASSRRDRASEAFF. The entire variable domain, with the rest obtained from reference TRBV18 and TRBJ1-1, is as follows: NAGVMQNPRHLVRRRGQEARLRCSPMKGHSHVYWYRQLPEEGLKFMVYLQKENIIDESGMPKERFSAEFPKEGPSILRIQQVVRGDSAAYFCASSRRDRASEAFFGQGTRLTVV.

On this clone itself: The junction and the germline gene differ at one end; a read error may be behind it. J is TRBJ2-1 and V is TRBV5-1; 8 nucleotides agree with TRBD2. The CDR3 runs to 16 residues. Germline V lookup: CDR1 SGHRS, CDR2 YFSETQ. CDR3 in amino acids: CASQGDKAGAYNEQLF. The CDR3 DNA reads TGCGCCAGCCAAGGAGACAAAGCGGGGGCCTACAATGAGCAGCTCTTC.

This clone has just one count. This chain connects TRBV7-3 to TRBJ2-7; 12 bases match TRBD2. The CDR3 covers 18 residues. The V and J ends lost 5 bases and 3 bases, in that order; junction bases with no gene match: 14. The germline gives CDR1 SGHTA, CDR2 FQGTGA. The DNA for the CDR3 is TGTGCCAGCAGCCCTCTAGCGGGAGGGCGGACCGTCAACTACGAGCAGTACTTC. It specifies CASSPLAGGRTVNYEQYF.

The chain couples TRBV9 to TRBJ2-3, with D maybe TRBD1 (5 bases). Germline V lookup: CDR1 SGDLS, CDR2 YYNGEE. Trimming left V 4 bases short and J 0 bases short, with 12 bases between. There are 15 residues in the CDR3. DNA of the CDR3: TGTGCCAGCAGCTCGTTGGGGCCCAGCACAGATACGCAGTATTTT. Its protein is CASSSLGPSTDTQYF.